These T cell receptor beta chains were read from a single sample in a study of T cell changes during pregnancy in multiple sclerosis. TCRdb's copy holds only in-frame clones and misses some; the assay was immunoSEQ multiplex PCR. The sample gives roughly 49,000 clones, nearly 95% of which show up once; about 0.28% is in the top ten. The sample was CD4+ T cells from peripheral blood mononuclear cells, taken in the second trimester of pregnancy. All receptors come from a female donor with multiple sclerosis, enrolled in a pregnancy study. Both conserved end residues are part of each CDR3. The D gene is left open where the match is weak. Part of the rows lack a size; the others show once, few, many or a class for expanded clones.

TRBJ2-7	NA	TRBV9	TRBD2	TGTGCCAGCAGCGAGACTAGCGGCCCCTACGAGCAGTACTTC	CASSETSGPYEQYF
TRBJ1-3	NA	TRBV5-1	TRBD1	TGCGCCAGCAGCTCCGAAGGGACAGATGGGGGAAACACCATATATTTT	CASSSEGTDGGNTIYF
TRBJ2-7	NA	TRBV18	NA	TGTGCCAGCTCACGGGGGCAGGCATCCTACGAGCAGTACTTC	CASSRGQASYEQYF
TRBJ2-2	NA	TRBV28	NA	TGTGCCAGCAGTTTATTCGAAATCAGGGGTTTAACGAACACCGGGGAGCTGTTTTTT	CASSLFEIRGLTNTGELFF
TRBJ2-2	NA	TRBV5-4	NA	TGTGCCAGCAGCCCCTTCCGGACTACCGGGGAGCTGTTTTTT	CASSPFRTTGELFF
TRBJ1-4	NA	TRBV5-5	TRBD1	TGTGCCAGCAGCTTCCGTGCACAGGGGGCGTCTAATGAAAAACTGTTTTTT	CASSFRAQGASNEKLFF
TRBJ2-1	NA	TRBV2	NA	TGTGCCAGCAGAGGGGATAGGAGCTACAATGAGCAGTTCTTC	CASRGDRSYNEQFF
TRBJ2-7	NA	TRBV7-2	NA	TGTGCCAGCAGCTTAGTTAACAGGGTGGGAGAGCAGTACTTC	CASSLVNRVGEQYF
TRBJ2-5	NA	TRBV4-1	TRBD2	TGCGCCAGCAGCCAAGATATGGCGGGGGGCCAAGAGACCCAGTACTTC	CASSQDMAGGQETQYF
TRBJ2-5	NA	TRBV7-2	NA	TGTGCCAGCAGCTTAGAAGGGGTCAGGGTAGAGACCCAGTACTTC	CASSLEGVRVETQYF
TRBJ2-7	NA	TRBV13	TRBD1	TGTGCCAGCAGCGGCCCGGGACAGGGACCGTACGAGCAGTACTTC	CASSGPGQGPYEQYF
TRBJ1-1	NA	TRBV11-1	NA	TGTGCCAGCAACACCCCGGGAGGCCGCCTGAACACTGAAGCTTTCTTT	CASNTPGGRLNTEAFF
TRBJ1-3	once	TRBV7-2	NA	TGTGCCAGCAGCTTAAGCGGCGGCCCATGGTCTGGAAACACCATATATTTT	CASSLSGGPWSGNTIYF
TRBJ2-5	once	TRBV7-8	TRBD1	TGTGCCAGCAGCTTAGCGCGGACAGGGGGCGAGTTGACCCAGTACTTC	CASSLARTGGELTQYF
TRBJ1-1	NA	TRBV1	NA	TGCACCAGCAGCCCGTCGACCAATCCGGGGACTGAAGCTTTCTTT	CTSSPSTNPGTEAFF
TRBJ2-7	NA	TRBV28	TRBD2	TGTGCCAGCAGATACCGAGGACTAGCGGAGAACTACGAGCAGTACTTC	CASRYRGLAENYEQYF
TRBJ2-7	NA	TRBV5-6	TRBD2	TGTGCCAGCAGCCCCGCCCCCCAACTAGCGGTTTACGAGCAGTACTTC	CASSPAPQLAVYEQYF
TRBJ1-1	NA	TRBV2	TRBD1	TGTGCCAGCAAAAAGACAGGGGCCGATGAAGCTTTCTTT	CASKKTGADEAFF
TRBJ2-1	NA	TRBV7-9	NA	TGTGCCAGCAGCTTTTCGATTTGGGCAAGGCTGTTCTTC	CASSFSIWARLFF
TRBJ1-2	NA	TRBV7-9	NA	TGTGCCAGCAGCTTAGTGGGTCAGGGAGGCTATGGCTACACCTTC	CASSLVGQGGYGYTF
TRBJ1-2	NA	TRBV30	NA	TGTGCCTGGAGTGTAATACAGATCTATGGCTACACCTTC	CAWSVIQIYGYTF
TRBJ1-1	NA	TRBV30	NA	TGTGCCTGGGGACATATGAACACTGAAGCTTTCTTT	CAWGHMNTEAFF
TRBJ2-5	NA	TRBV9	NA	TGTGCCAGCAGCTCTAGTTCGTACCAAGAGACCCAGTACTTC	CASSSSSYQETQYF
TRBJ1-2	NA	TRBV5-5	TRBD1	TGTGCCAGCAGCTTGAGATCTACAGGGGAGAGGTGGGACGGCTACACCTTC	CASSLRSTGERWDGYTF
TRBJ2-1	NA	TRBV29-1	TRBD1	TGCAGCGTATTAGGACAGGGGGCTTACAATGAGCAGTTCTTC	CSVLGQGAYNEQFF
TRBJ1-2	NA	TRBV5-1	NA	TGCGCCAGCAGAACAGGGCAGGCTAACTATGGCTACACCTTC	CASRTGQANYGYTF
TRBJ2-1	NA	TRBV6-1	NA	TGTGCCAGCAGTGGGCCCTGGGTAGCAGCGCTCAATTACAATGAGCAGTTCTTC	CASSGPWVAALNYNEQFF
TRBJ1-1	NA	TRBV6-6	NA	TGTGCCAGCAGTTCAAGAGGGTTTGGGAACACTGAAGCTTTCTTT	CASSSRGFGNTEAFF
TRBJ2-5	NA	TRBV25-1	NA	TGTGCCAGCAGTAAGACGTCAGGGGCAATCGGACAAGAGACCCAGTACTTC	CASSKTSGAIGQETQYF
TRBJ1-1	NA	TRBV5-1	NA	TGCGCCAGCAGCGTGGACCCGGGGGGAAACACTGAAGCTTTCTTT	CASSVDPGGNTEAFF
TRBJ1-2	NA	TRBV5-5	NA	TGTGCCAGCAGCTTGGCAGGGTATAACCCTAACTATGGCTACACCTTC	CASSLAGYNPNYGYTF
TRBJ2-7	NA	TRBV18	NA	TGTGCCAGCTCACCGGGAGGCAACTCCCTCTACGAGCAGTACTTC	CASSPGGNSLYEQYF
TRBJ1-1	NA	TRBV4-1	TRBD1	TGCGCCAGCAGCTACCAGACAGGGGTGGGCACTGAAGCTTTCTTT	CASSYQTGVGTEAFF
TRBJ1-4	NA	TRBV7-9	NA	TGTGCCAGCACCACTGCTCGGGACATTGAAAAACTGTTTTTT	CASTTARDIEKLFF
TRBJ2-1	NA	TRBV4-2	TRBD2	TGTGCCAGCAGCCAAGCTTCACTAGCGGGGGGGGACAATGAGCAGTTCTTC	CASSQASLAGGDNEQFF
TRBJ2-3	NA	TRBV5-1	TRBD2	TGCGCCAGCAGCTTGCAGGGTTCTAGCGGACCTTACACAGATACGCAGTATTTT	CASSLQGSSGPYTDTQYF
TRBJ1-2	once	TRBV19	NA	TGTGCCAGTAGTTTGGGACTACAGTGGGGCTACACCTTC	CASSLGLQWGYTF
TRBJ1-3	NA	TRBV2	TRBD1	TGTGCCAGCTCCGAAGGGCAGGGGGCTTCTGGAAACACCATATATTTT	CASSEGQGASGNTIYF
TRBJ1-5	NA	TRBV7-2	NA	TGTGCCAGCAGCCTTAACAGCGGAGCAAGACAGCCCCAGCATTTT	CASSLNSGARQPQHF
TRBJ1-1	NA	TRBV6-6	TRBD1	TGTGCCAGCAGTCCCCCCGGGACAGGCTACACTGAAGCTTTCTTT	CASSPPGTGYTEAFF
TRBJ2-7	NA	TRBV6-1	NA	TGTGCCAGCAGTGAAGGGCAGGGCTCCTACGAGCAGTACTTC	CASSEGQGSYEQYF
TRBJ2-7	NA	TRBV18	TRBD1	TGTGCCAGCTCACCACCCTTAGGACAGGGGGTCGAGCAGTACTTC	CASSPPLGQGVEQYF
TRBJ1-6	NA	TRBV6-5	TRBD1	TGTGCCAGCAGTCGGACAGGGGGTTCACCCCTCCACTTT	CASSRTGGSPLHF
TRBJ2-3	NA	TRBV6-5	TRBD1	TGTGCCAGCAGTTACGGTACAGGGGGCGGGACAGATACGCAGTATTTT	CASSYGTGGGTDTQYF
TRBJ2-1	NA	TRBV2	NA	TGTGCCAGCAGTACACTAGGAAGGGAGCAGTTCTTC	CASSTLGREQFF
TRBJ2-3	NA	TRBV7-3	TRBD1	TGTGCCAGCAGCTTAACGACAGGGGGGCCAGATACGCAGTATTTT	CASSLTTGGPDTQYF
TRBJ2-1	NA	TRBV27	NA	TGTGCCAGCAGACAAAACGGGGAGCCGGAGAACAATGAGCAGTTCTTC	CASRQNGEPENNEQFF
TRBJ1-1	once	TRBV5-6	NA	TGTGCCAGCAGCTCCTCGATCCTAGGCGGGGGCACTGAAGCTTTCTTT	CASSSSILGGGTEAFF
TRBJ2-1	NA	TRBV9	NA	TGTGCCAGCAGCCCGAGAAACAATGAGCAGTTCTTC	CASSPRNNEQFF
TRBJ2-1	NA	TRBV12-1	NA	TGTGCCAGCAGCTCGGCCCGACGGACAGGCGACAATGAGCAGTTCTTC	CASSSARRTGDNEQFF
TRBJ2-7	NA	TRBV10-1	NA	TGCGCCAGCAGAGGCGGGACTCTGACCTACGAGCAGTACTTC	CASRGGTLTYEQYF
TRBJ2-5	NA	TRBV15	NA	TGTGCCACCAGCAGTATGACAGGGAGGCTGACCCAGTACTTC	CATSSMTGRLTQYF
TRBJ2-5	NA	TRBV7-9	TRBD1	TGTGCCAGCAGCTTGGACAGGGGACAAGAGACCCAGTACTTC	CASSLDRGQETQYF
TRBJ2-7	NA	TRBV29-1	TRBD2	TGCAGCGCGAGCGGGGGGACTTACGAGCAGTACTTC	CSASGGTYEQYF
TRBJ1-6	NA	TRBV5-4	TRBD1	TGTGCCAGCAGCGCGGGACAGTTGCCTAATTCACCCCTCCACTTT	CASSAGQLPNSPLHF
TRBJ2-3	NA	TRBV19	TRBD1	TGTGCCAGTAGTACACCGGGACAGGGTATGGATACGCAGTATTTT	CASSTPGQGMDTQYF
TRBJ2-5	NA	TRBV4-1	TRBD2	TGCGCCAGCAGCCCCGCGGGACTAGCGGGGGCCCCAGTACAAGAGACCCAGTACTTC	CASSPAGLAGAPVQETQYF